This T cell receptor (beta chain) was sequenced in a study of blood T cell repertoires in COVID-19. Study-wide context: The origin of the acute and convalescent COVID-19 samples was the United States, Italy and Spain. In each case, the material was cDNA or gDNA derived from T cells, B-cell-depleted T cells, or PBMCs.

V lost 1 base to trimming and J lost 7 bases; unmatched junction nucleotides: 3. Germline V gene lookup returns CDR1 LGHNA and CDR2 YSLEER. The CDR3 loop spans 14 amino acids. Methods used by the authors: Researchers report that nucleated cell counts were estimated from reference gene primer amplification. The assay was immunoSEQ multiplex PCR, and TCRdb's table has in-frame clones only and misses some. D and trimming were read from the DNA, whereas the V and J calls and clone size are those reported in that table. The sample consists of 150,000 to 200,000 clones, roughly 83% of them appearing once. While infection was still active, Seattle patients were enrolled and then followed longitudinally. This clone was counted at least ten times.

V is TRBV4-3 and J is TRBJ1-4; 7 nucleotides agree with TRBD1. Sequenced: peripheral blood. The source is a woman between 40 and 55 years old with COVID-19, enrolled during active disease. The CDR3: CASSQGNRGEKLFF. CDR3 nucleotide sequence: TGCGCCAGCAGCCAAGGGAACAGGGGTGAAAAACTGTTTTTT.